This entry lists 24 T cell receptor beta chains sequenced from one sample in a study of blood T cell repertoires in COVID-19. This table comes from immunoSEQ multiplex PCR, and its TCRdb copy is limited to in-frame clones, with some not included. The sample includes about 530,000 clones, 85% to 90% of them seen just once. Sequenced material: peripheral blood. These receptors were taken from a woman aged 45-65 years with COVID-19, enrolled during active disease.

V and J are TRBV7-3 and TRBJ1-5, with a weak D call TRBD1 (5 bases). Trimming shortened V by 4 bases and J by 3 bases, and 7 bases separated the two germline ends. The CDR3 is made up of 13 amino acids. The V gene's germline CDR1 is SGHTA and CDR2 FQGTGA. CDR3: CASSWGPNQPQHF. The CDR3 nucleotides are TGTGCCAGCAGCTGGGGCCCCAATCAGCCCCAGCATTTT.

This chain links TRBV11-1 with TRBJ1-2, with D perhaps TRBD1 (6 bases). V lost 1 base, J lost 2 bases, and 8 bases lay in between. CDR1 SGHAT and CDR2 FQDESV come from the germline V gene (reference sequence). The CDR3 runs to 14 residues. CDR3 sequence reads: CASSLGGRNYGYTF. CDR3 bases: TGTGCCAGCAGCTTAGGGGGGCGGAACTATGGCTACACCTTC. Looking up the rest from reference TRBV11-1 and TRBJ1-2 gives the full variable domain: EAEVAQSPRYKITEKSQAVAFWCDPISGHATLYWYRQILGQGPELLVQFQDESVVDDSQLPKDRFSAERLKGVDSTLKIQPAELGDSAMYLCASSLGGRNYGYTFGSGTRLTVV.

The rearrangement uses TRBV5-1 and TRBJ2-3; D remains unclear. Germline-derived CDR1 and CDR2 are SGHRS and YFSETQ. The CDR3 has 12 residues. Trimming stripped 1 base from V and 6 bases from J, with 6 bases between. CDR3 region: CASSLYRDTQYF. The CDR3 DNA reads TGCGCCAGCAGCTTGTATCGGGATACGCAGTATTTT.

This clone has a single count. This chain's CDR3 is CASSQRSGGLVNEQFF. In DNA form, the CDR3 reads TGTGCCAGCAGCCAGAGAAGCGGGGGTCTGGTAAATGAGCAGTTCTTC. The chain has TRBV3-1 (or the pseudogene TRBV3-2) and TRBJ2-1; 8 bases match TRBD2. J was trimmed by 7 bases and V by 3 bases; bases with no gene match: 11. CDR1 is LGHDT, CDR2 YNNKEL, per germline (reference sequence). This CDR3 spans 16 amino acids.

CDR3 sequence reads: CASGPRVSYGYTF. CDR3 coding DNA: TGTGCCAGCGGCCCTCGGGTCTCCTATGGCTACACCTTC. The chain couples TRBV27 to TRBJ1-2; no reliable D call. The CDR3 length is 13 residues. Germline CDR1 and CDR2: MNHEY and SMNVEV (reference sequence). V gave up 8 bases and J gave up 4 bases, with 14 bases separating them.

This chain joins TRBV11-2 and TRBJ2-7; 7 nucleotides line up with TRBD1. The CDR3 contains 15 residues. The germline V gene encodes CDR1 SGHAT and CDR2 FQNNGV. V lost 3 bases to trimming and J lost 0 bases; unmatched junction nucleotides: 5. The CDR3 nucleotides are TGTGCCAGCAGCTTGTCGCGGACAGGCTCCTACGAGCAGTACTTC. Translated, it gives CASSLSRTGSYEQYF.

In this sample, this clone turned up a few times. The V call is TRBV12-3 or TRBV12-4, the J call TRBJ1-1, with 8 bases fitting TRBD1. The V segment lost 6 bases and the J segment 4 bases; nucleotides outside the gene matches: 4. The CDR3 contains 13 residues. CDR3 residues: CASSEQGVTEAFF. The CDR3 DNA is TGTGCCAGCAGCGAACAGGGGGTCACTGAAGCTTTCTTT.

The chain links TRBV28 to TRBJ1-6; possible D gene TRBD1, 5 bases. The germline V and J ends were trimmed by 6 bases and 18 bases, with 21 bases remaining between them. This CDR3 spans 13 amino acids. Germline loops: CDR1 MDHEN, CDR2 SYDVKM. The CDR3: CASSPLSRASPHF. The CDR3 nucleotides read TGTGCCAGCAGCCCCTTGTCCAGGGCCTCCCCCCACTTT.

V gene TRBV7-9 combines with J gene TRBJ1-6; possible D gene TRBD1, 6 bases. Trimming cost V 5 bases and J 9 bases, with 20 bases left between them. The CDR3 runs 16 residues. Germline CDR1 SEHNR, CDR2 FQNEAQ (reference sequence). The CDR3 loop reads CASSVTGPLGGSPLHF. The CDR3 nucleotides are TGTGCCAGCAGCGTCACAGGGCCCCTCGGTGGTTCACCCCTCCACTTT.

The chain combines TRBV11-2 with TRBJ1-1; D perhaps matches TRBD1 (5 bases). Germline-derived CDR1 and CDR2 are SGHAT and FQNNGV. This CDR3 spans 15 amino acids. V lost 2 bases and J lost 9, with 19 bases in between. This CDR3 reads CASSLSDARNRKAFF. The CDR3 nucleotides read TGTGCCAGCAGCTTATCTGATGCGAGGAACAGGAAAGCTTTCTTT.

The chain is built from TRBV6-5 and TRBJ1-2, with D possibly TRBD1 on 6 matching bases. Germline lookup yields CDR1 MNHEY and CDR2 SVGAGI. The CDR3 has 13 residues. V was cut by 7 bases and J by 8 bases, with 17 bases left in between. The CDR3 nucleotides are TGTGCCAGCACCCAAGGGGGTGCTGTGGGCTACACCTTC. It yields the protein CASTQGGAVGYTF.

The gene calls are TRBV9 and TRBJ2-7, with 12 bases fitting TRBD2. V lost 4 bases to trimming and J lost 0 bases; unmatched junction nucleotides: 8. The CDR3 is made up of 17 amino acids. Germline assignment: CDR1 SGDLS and CDR2 YYNGEE. As DNA, the CDR3 is TGTGCCAGCAGCCTCAATGGACTAGCGGGGAGCTCCTACGAGCAGTACTTC. It translates to CASSLNGLAGSSYEQYF.

This chain joins TRBV5-1 and TRBJ2-7; 9 bases are shared with TRBD1. The CDR3 totals 15 residues. V gave up 8 bases and J gave up 2 bases; unmatched junction bases: 11. Per germline, CDR1 SGHRS and CDR2 YFSETQ. The CDR3 is CASYVGTGFTYEQYF. For the CDR3, the DNA is TGCGCCAGTTACGTAGGGACAGGGTTTACCTACGAGCAGTACTTC.

This chain uses TRBV29-1 with TRBJ1-2; TRBD1 is a possible D gene (6 bases). CDR3 length: 13 residues. The V end was cut by 7 bases, the J end by 5 bases, with 17 bases between. Germline CDR1 reads SQVTM; CDR2 reads ANQGSEA. DNA of the CDR3: TGCAGCGCCCAGGACAGCCGAGATTATGGCTACACCTTC. It yields the protein CSAQDSRDYGYTF.

The chain combines TRBV28 with TRBJ2-3; TRBD2 is a possible D gene (7 bases). Trimming cost V 3 bases and J 1 base, with 14 bases left between them. The germline V gene has CDR1 MDHEN and CDR2 SYDVKM. The CDR3 loop spans 16 amino acids. The DNA of the CDR3 is TGTGCCAGCAGTTTTACCGGCGGGGGCCGCACAGATACGCAGTATTTT. This codes for CASSFTGGGRTDTQYF.

V and J are TRBV10-2 and TRBJ2-7; no clear D gene. Trimming shortened V by 8 bases and J by 6 bases, and 11 bases separated the two germline ends. Germline V CDR1 and CDR2: WSHSY, SAAADI. This CDR3 comprises 11 residues. The CDR3 DNA reads TGCGCCAGCTTAAATGGGCCCGAGCAGTACTTC. This encodes CASLNGPEQYF.

V and J are TRBV7-2 and TRBJ2-5; D unclear. This CDR3 region has 14 residues. From germline, CDR1 is SGHTA and CDR2 FQGNSA. Trimming removed 1 base at V and 3 bases at J, with 9 bases between. DNA for the CDR3: TGTGCCAGCAGCTTAGGACTCAACGAAGAGACCCAGTACTTC. This codes for CASSLGLNEETQYF.

V is TRBV3-1 (or the pseudogene TRBV3-2) and J is TRBJ2-3; the D is unclear. V was cut by 5 bases and J by 0 bases, with 15 bases left in between. Germline lookup yields CDR1 LGHDT and CDR2 YNNKEL (reference sequence). The CDR3 runs to 16 residues. CDR3 protein: CASSADLGSSTDTQYF. The DNA of the CDR3 is TGTGCCAGCAGCGCCGACCTAGGATCCAGCACAGATACGCAGTATTTT.

The chain combines TRBV19 with TRBJ2-7; D gene ambiguous. Trimming removed 1 base at V and 3 bases at J, with 10 bases between. There are 14 residues in the CDR3. CDR1 and CDR2 (germline): LNHDA, SQIVND (reference sequence). The chain's CDR3 is CASSIAGTNYEQYF. The DNA of the CDR3 is TGTGCCAGTAGTATAGCCGGCACTAACTACGAGCAGTACTTC.

V usage is TRBV24-1 and J usage is TRBJ2-1; D is possibly TRBD2 (5 bases). The germline V and J ends were trimmed by 0 bases and 8 bases, with 10 bases remaining between them. The V gene's germline CDR1 is KGHDR and CDR2 SFDVKD. This CDR3 has 14 residues. CDR3 DNA sequence: TGTGCCACCAGTGATTTGCGCGGGTGGGATGAGCAGTTCTTC. It translates to CATSDLRGWDEQFF.

The chain employs TRBV5-6 and TRBJ2-7; a possible D gene is TRBD1 (5 bases). Germline-derived CDR1 and CDR2 are SGHDT and YYEEEE. V was cut by 5 bases and J by 5 bases, with 11 bases left in between. CDR3 length: 12 amino acids. The CDR3 loop reads CASSSTVDEQYF. In DNA form, the CDR3 reads TGTGCCAGCAGTTCGACAGTAGACGAGCAGTACTTC. Complete variable domain (other parts from reference TRBV5-6 and TRBJ2-7): DAGVTQSPTHLIKTRGQQVTLRCSPKSGHDTVSWYQQALGQGPQFIFQYYEEEERQRGNFPDRFSGHQFPNYSSELNVNALLLGDSALYLCASSSTVDEQYFGPGTRLTVT.

The CDR3 coding sequence is TGTGCCAGCAGCCCGGGGGACTATGGCTACACCTTC. Its translation: CASSPGDYGYTF. The chain carries TRBV14 and TRBJ1-2, with a tentative D call TRBD1 (5 bases). Per germline, CDR1 SGHDN and CDR2 FVKESK. This CDR3 has 12 amino acids. V lost 4 bases and J 3 bases, leaving 6 bases between the germline ends.

V usage is TRBV4-2 and J usage is TRBJ2-7; D ambiguous. The CDR3 has 15 residues. The V gene lost 0 bases and the J gene lost 2 bases, with 11 bases spanning the gap. CDR1 and CDR2 from the germline V gene are LGHNA and YNFKEQ. The CDR3, as DNA: TGTGCCAGCAGCCAAGAGCTCTCAGGCGCCTACGAGCAGTACTTC. Amino acids: CASSQELSGAYEQYF.

The rearrangement uses TRBV21-1 and TRBJ1-5. TRBV21-1 is a recognized pseudogene. The CDR3 is made up of 12 amino acids. The DNA for the CDR3 is TGTGCCAGCAGCACCTTTGTCCAGCCCCAGCATTTT. This codes for CASSTFVQPQHF.